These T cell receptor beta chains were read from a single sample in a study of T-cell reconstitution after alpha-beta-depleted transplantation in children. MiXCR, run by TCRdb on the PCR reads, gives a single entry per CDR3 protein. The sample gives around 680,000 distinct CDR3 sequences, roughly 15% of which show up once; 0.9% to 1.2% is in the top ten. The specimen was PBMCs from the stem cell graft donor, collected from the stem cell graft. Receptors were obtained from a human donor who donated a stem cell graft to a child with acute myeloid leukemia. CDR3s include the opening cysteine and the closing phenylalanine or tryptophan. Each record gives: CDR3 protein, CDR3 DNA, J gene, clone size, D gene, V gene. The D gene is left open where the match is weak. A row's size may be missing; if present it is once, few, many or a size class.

cdr3_aa: CSAYPGLAGGLTDTQYF
cdr3_nt: TGCAGTGCCTACCCCGGACTAGCGGGGGGGCTTACAGATACGCAGTATTTT
j_call: TRBJ2-3
clone_size: many
d_call: TRBD2
v_call: TRBV20-1

cdr3_aa: CASSGGVAVYTEAFF
cdr3_nt: TGTGCCAGCAGTGGAGGGGTGGCGGTTTACACTGAAGCTTTCTTT
j_call: TRBJ1-1
clone_size: few
d_call: .
v_call: TRBV6-1

cdr3_aa: CASSQDLGLRWRPNEQYF
cdr3_nt: TGCGCCAGCAGCCAAGATTTGGGCCTACGATGGAGGCCAAACGAGCAGTACTTC
j_call: TRBJ2-7
clone_size: .
d_call: .
v_call: TRBV4-3

cdr3_aa: CAWEAGNSYEQYF
cdr3_nt: TGTGCCTGGGAGGCTGGGAACTCCTACGAGCAGTACTTC
j_call: TRBJ2-7
clone_size: few
d_call: .
v_call: TRBV30

cdr3_aa: CASRRWGDTGELFF
cdr3_nt: TGTGCCAGCAGGCGTTGGGGTGACACCGGGGAGCTGTTTTTT
j_call: TRBJ2-2
clone_size: few
d_call: .
v_call: TRBV12-3/TRBV12-4

cdr3_aa: CASSLKSVGYNEQFF
cdr3_nt: TGTGCCAGCAGCTTGAAGAGCGTGGGCTACAATGAGCAGTTCTTC
j_call: TRBJ2-1
clone_size: many
d_call: .
v_call: TRBV7-2

cdr3_aa: CASSQDPGDTDTQYF
cdr3_nt: TGTGCCAGCAGCCAGGACCCCGGGGACACAGATACGCAGTATTTT
j_call: TRBJ2-3
clone_size: few
d_call: .
v_call: TRBV4-2

cdr3_aa: CASSPAEGAREKLFF
cdr3_nt: TGTGCCAGCTCACCAGCTGAGGGGGCCCGTGAAAAACTGTTTTTT
j_call: TRBJ1-4
clone_size: .
d_call: TRBD1
v_call: TRBV18

cdr3_aa: CASSLYPSEGGELFF
cdr3_nt: TGTGCCAGCAGCCTTTATCCCTCTGAGGGCGGGGAGCTGTTTTTT
j_call: TRBJ2-2
clone_size: .
d_call: .
v_call: TRBV27

cdr3_aa: CSARDETSGVTGELFF
cdr3_nt: TGCAGTGCTAGAGATGAGACTAGCGGGGTCACCGGGGAGCTGTTTTTT
j_call: TRBJ2-2
clone_size: many
d_call: TRBD2
v_call: TRBV20-1

cdr3_aa: CSVLRLTHSTDTQYF
cdr3_nt: TGCAGTGTTCTCCGACTAACCCACAGCACAGATACGCAGTATTTT
j_call: TRBJ2-3
clone_size: many
d_call: .
v_call: TRBV20-1

cdr3_aa: CASSPRGLEQYF
cdr3_nt: TGCGCCAGCAGCCCCAGGGGTCTCGAGCAGTACTTC
j_call: TRBJ2-7
clone_size: few
d_call: .
v_call: TRBV5-1

cdr3_aa: CSAAPMSDTQYF
cdr3_nt: TGCAGCGCAGCCCCAATGTCAGATACGCAGTATTTT
j_call: TRBJ2-3
clone_size: .
d_call: .
v_call: TRBV29-1

cdr3_aa: CSARVGGSLAGASYNEQFF
cdr3_nt: TGCAGTGCTAGAGTTGGGGGGTCTCTAGCGGGGGCCTCCTACAATGAGCAGTTCTTC
j_call: TRBJ2-1
clone_size: few
d_call: TRBD2
v_call: TRBV20-1

cdr3_aa: CSARGESQPQHF
cdr3_nt: TGCAGTGCTAGAGGGGAGTCTCAGCCCCAGCATTTT
j_call: TRBJ1-5
clone_size: .
d_call: .
v_call: TRBV20-1

cdr3_aa: CASSSLTSRTLYEQYF
cdr3_nt: TGTGCCAGCAGCTCTCTCACCTCCCGGACCCTCTACGAGCAGTACTTC
j_call: TRBJ2-7
clone_size: few
d_call: .
v_call: TRBV7-2

cdr3_aa: CASTIPTQGENIQYF
cdr3_nt: TGTGCCAGCACCATCCCCACACAGGGGGAAAACATTCAGTACTTC
j_call: TRBJ2-4
clone_size: .
d_call: TRBD1
v_call: TRBV12-3/TRBV12-4

cdr3_aa: CASSVGDSSNQPQHF
cdr3_nt: TGTGCCAGCAGCGTAGGAGACAGTAGCAATCAGCCCCAGCATTTT
j_call: TRBJ1-5
clone_size: .
d_call: .
v_call: TRBV9

cdr3_aa: CSAAGTSAYNEQFF
cdr3_nt: TGCAGTGCTGCCGGGACTAGTGCCTACAATGAGCAGTTCTTC
j_call: TRBJ2-1
clone_size: many
d_call: TRBD2
v_call: TRBV20-1

cdr3_aa: CASSYSTASSYEQYF
cdr3_nt: TGTGCCAGCAGTTACTCTACAGCCAGCTCCTACGAGCAGTACTTC
j_call: TRBJ2-7
clone_size: few
d_call: .
v_call: TRBV6-5

cdr3_aa: CASSRFPGPLQETQYF
cdr3_nt: TGTGCCAGCAGCCGTTTCCCGGGGCCCCTCCAAGAGACCCAGTACTTC
j_call: TRBJ2-5
clone_size: many
d_call: .
v_call: TRBV7-2

cdr3_aa: CSVPGSYEQYF
cdr3_nt: TGCAGTGTCCCGGGCTCCTACGAGCAGTACTTC
j_call: TRBJ2-7
clone_size: many
d_call: .
v_call: TRBV20-1

cdr3_aa: CASSVGRGKNIQYF
cdr3_nt: TGTGCCAGCAGCGTAGGTCGAGGCAAAAACATTCAGTACTTC
j_call: TRBJ2-4
clone_size: many
d_call: .
v_call: TRBV9

cdr3_aa: CASSLEVGGSSYNEQFF
cdr3_nt: TGTGCCAGCAGTTTAGAGGTGGGGGGAAGCTCCTACAATGAGCAGTTCTTC
j_call: TRBJ2-1
clone_size: many
d_call: .
v_call: TRBV12-3/TRBV12-4

cdr3_aa: CSASKVGGEETQYF
cdr3_nt: TGCAGTGCCTCGAAAGTTGGCGGGGAAGAGACCCAGTACTTC
j_call: TRBJ2-5
clone_size: .
d_call: .
v_call: TRBV20-1

cdr3_aa: CASSFFSGHDEETQYF
cdr3_nt: TGTGCCAGCAGCTTCTTTTCGGGACACGACGAAGAGACCCAGTACTTC
j_call: TRBJ2-5
clone_size: .
d_call: .
v_call: TRBV5-6

cdr3_aa: CASSLGQTSGELFF
cdr3_nt: TGTGCCAGCAGTTTGGGACAGACATCCGGGGAGCTGTTTTTT
j_call: TRBJ2-2
clone_size: .
d_call: TRBD1
v_call: TRBV27

cdr3_aa: CSVEGTTNTEAFF
cdr3_nt: TGCAGCGTTGAAGGTACCACGAACACTGAAGCTTTCTTT
j_call: TRBJ1-1
clone_size: many
d_call: .
v_call: TRBV29-1

cdr3_aa: CASSRFTGGGRGGGYTF
cdr3_nt: TGTGCCAGCAGTCGATTTACGGGCGGGGGGCGCGGCGGTGGCTACACCTTC
j_call: TRBJ1-2
clone_size: .
d_call: .
v_call: TRBV28

cdr3_aa: CASSLELAGFYNEQFF
cdr3_nt: TGTGCCAGCAGCTTAGAACTAGCGGGGTTCTACAATGAGCAGTTCTTC
j_call: TRBJ2-1
clone_size: few
d_call: TRBD2
v_call: TRBV7-2

cdr3_aa: CASSSDRRLTEAFF
cdr3_nt: TGTGCCAGCAGCTCTGACAGGCGCCTCACTGAAGCTTTCTTT
j_call: TRBJ1-1
clone_size: .
d_call: .
v_call: TRBV7-9

cdr3_aa: CSARYRGHQPQHF
cdr3_nt: TGCAGTGCTAGGTACAGGGGGCATCAGCCCCAGCATTTT
j_call: TRBJ1-5
clone_size: many
d_call: TRBD1
v_call: TRBV20-1

cdr3_aa: CSAPDTRNQPQHF
cdr3_nt: TGCAGTGCTCCAGACACCCGCAATCAGCCCCAGCATTTT
j_call: TRBJ1-5
clone_size: many
d_call: .
v_call: TRBV20-1

cdr3_aa: CATSGAGDTDTQYF
cdr3_nt: TGTGCCACCAGTGGAGCGGGGGACACAGATACGCAGTATTTT
j_call: TRBJ2-3
clone_size: .
d_call: TRBD2
v_call: TRBV24-1

cdr3_aa: CASSQDLGGAGTEAFF
cdr3_nt: TGCGCCAGCAGCCAAGACCTTGGGGGCGCGGGCACTGAAGCTTTCTTT
j_call: TRBJ1-1
clone_size: many
d_call: .
v_call: TRBV4-3

cdr3_aa: CSARGRGPLSSYEQYF
cdr3_nt: TGCAGTGCTAGAGGAAGGGGGCCCCTCTCATCCTACGAGCAGTACTTC
j_call: TRBJ2-7
clone_size: few
d_call: TRBD1
v_call: TRBV20-1

cdr3_aa: CASSQADRRTTDTQYF
cdr3_nt: TGCGCCAGCAGCCAAGCGGACAGGCGAACGACGGATACGCAGTATTTT
j_call: TRBJ2-3
clone_size: .
d_call: TRBD1
v_call: TRBV4-3

cdr3_aa: CASSFRPPGQAVVSSGYTF
cdr3_nt: TGTGCCAGCAGTTTCCGCCCCCCCGGACAGGCGGTAGTATCTAGTGGCTACACCTTC
j_call: TRBJ1-2
clone_size: .
d_call: TRBD1
v_call: TRBV27

cdr3_aa: CASSEAGQGGYEQYF
cdr3_nt: TGTGCCAGCAGTGAAGCGGGACAGGGCGGCTACGAGCAGTACTTC
j_call: TRBJ2-7
clone_size: .
d_call: TRBD1
v_call: TRBV2

cdr3_aa: CASSRDISSGNTIYF
cdr3_nt: TGTGCCAGCAGCAGAGACATTAGCTCTGGAAACACCATATATTTT
j_call: TRBJ1-3
clone_size: few
d_call: .
v_call: TRBV7-2

cdr3_aa: CSAPPGPQETQYF
cdr3_nt: TGCAGTGCTCCGCCCGGGCCACAAGAGACCCAGTACTTC
j_call: TRBJ2-5
clone_size: .
d_call: .
v_call: TRBV20-1

cdr3_aa: CASSPPGQFNLHF
cdr3_nt: TGTGCCAGCAGTCCCCCCGGACAGTTCAACCTCCACTTT
j_call: TRBJ1-6
clone_size: .
d_call: .
v_call: TRBV28